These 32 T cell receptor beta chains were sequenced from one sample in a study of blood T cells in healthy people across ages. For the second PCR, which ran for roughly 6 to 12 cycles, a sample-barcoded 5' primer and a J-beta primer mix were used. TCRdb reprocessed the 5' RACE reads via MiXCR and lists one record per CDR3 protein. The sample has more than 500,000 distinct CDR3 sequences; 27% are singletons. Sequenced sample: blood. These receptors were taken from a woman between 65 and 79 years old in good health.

Written as DNA, the CDR3 is TGTGCCAGCAGCGGGTTAGCAGGGGGCTTTACTGAAGCTTTCTTT. Its protein product is CASSGLAGGFTEAFF. The chain carries TRBV9 and TRBJ1-1; TRBD1 matches at 8 bases. The V gene's germline CDR1 is SGDLS and CDR2 YYNGEE. There are 15 residues in the CDR3. The V segment lost 3 bases and the J segment 5 bases; nucleotides outside the gene matches: 9. Drawing the rest from reference TRBV9 and TRBJ1-1, the complete variable domain is DSGVTQTPKHLITATGQRVTLRCSPRSGDLSVYWYQQSLDQGLQFLIQYYNGEERAKGNILERFSAQQFPDLHSELNLSSLELGDSALYFCASSGLAGGFTEAFFGQGTRLTVV.

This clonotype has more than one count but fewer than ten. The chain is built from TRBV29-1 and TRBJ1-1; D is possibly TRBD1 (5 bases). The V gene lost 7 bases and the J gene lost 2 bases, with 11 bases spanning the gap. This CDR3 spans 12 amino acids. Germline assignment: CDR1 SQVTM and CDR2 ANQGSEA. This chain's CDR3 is CSASGSNTEAFF. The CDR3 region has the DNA TGCAGCGCCTCAGGGAGTAACACTGAAGCTTTCTTT.

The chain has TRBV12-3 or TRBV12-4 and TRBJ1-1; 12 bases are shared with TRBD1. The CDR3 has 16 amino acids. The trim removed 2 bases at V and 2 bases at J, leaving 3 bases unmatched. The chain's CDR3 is CASSLRDRGPNTEAFF. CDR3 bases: TGTGCCAGCAGTTTACGGGACAGGGGGCCTAACACTGAAGCTTTCTTT.

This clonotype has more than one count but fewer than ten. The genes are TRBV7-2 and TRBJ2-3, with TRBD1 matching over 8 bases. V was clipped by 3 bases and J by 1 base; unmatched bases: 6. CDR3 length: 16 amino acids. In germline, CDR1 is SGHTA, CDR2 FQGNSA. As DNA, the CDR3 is TGTGCCAGCAGCTTCGACAGGGGATGGGGCACAGATACGCAGTATTTT. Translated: CASSFDRGWGTDTQYF.

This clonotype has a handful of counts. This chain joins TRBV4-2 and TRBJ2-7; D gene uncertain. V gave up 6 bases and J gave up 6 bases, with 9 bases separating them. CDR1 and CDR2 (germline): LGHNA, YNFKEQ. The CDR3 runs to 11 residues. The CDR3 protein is CASRGYSEQYF. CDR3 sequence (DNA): TGTGCCAGCAGGGGGTATAGCGAGCAGTACTTC.

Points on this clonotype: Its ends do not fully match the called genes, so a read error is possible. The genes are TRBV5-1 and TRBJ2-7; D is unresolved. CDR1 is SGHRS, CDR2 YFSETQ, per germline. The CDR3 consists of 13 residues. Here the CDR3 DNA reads TGCGCCAGTAGCTCCGCTACGATCTACGAGCAGTACTTC. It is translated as CASSSATIYEQYF.

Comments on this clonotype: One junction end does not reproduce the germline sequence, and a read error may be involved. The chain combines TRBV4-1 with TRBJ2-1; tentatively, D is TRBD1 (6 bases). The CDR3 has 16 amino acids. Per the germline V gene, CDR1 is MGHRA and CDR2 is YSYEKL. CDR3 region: CASSQEGTRGNNEKFF. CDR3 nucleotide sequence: TGCGCCAGCAGCCAAGAAGGGACACGGGGTAACAATGAGAAGTTCTTC.

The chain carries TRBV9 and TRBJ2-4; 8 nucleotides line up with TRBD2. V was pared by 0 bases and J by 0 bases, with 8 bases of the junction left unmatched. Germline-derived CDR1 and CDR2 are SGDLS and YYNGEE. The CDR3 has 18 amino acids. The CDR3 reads CASSVEAGDYLAKNIQYF. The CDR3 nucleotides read TGTGCCAGCAGCGTAGAAGCGGGGGACTATCTAGCCAAAAACATTCAGTACTTC.

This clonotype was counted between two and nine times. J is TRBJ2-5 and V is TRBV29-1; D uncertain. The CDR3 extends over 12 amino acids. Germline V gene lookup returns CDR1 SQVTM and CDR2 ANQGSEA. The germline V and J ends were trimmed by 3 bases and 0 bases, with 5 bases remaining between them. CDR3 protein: CSVDGNQETQYF. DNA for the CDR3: TGCAGCGTTGACGGTAACCAAGAGACCCAGTACTTC.

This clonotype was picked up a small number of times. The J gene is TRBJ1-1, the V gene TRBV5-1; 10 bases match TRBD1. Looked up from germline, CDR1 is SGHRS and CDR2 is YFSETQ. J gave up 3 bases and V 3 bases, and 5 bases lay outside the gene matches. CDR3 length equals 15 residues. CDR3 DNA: TGCGCCAGCAGCTCTCTGGGACAGGGGTACACTGAAGCTTTCTTT. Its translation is CASSSLGQGYTEAFF.

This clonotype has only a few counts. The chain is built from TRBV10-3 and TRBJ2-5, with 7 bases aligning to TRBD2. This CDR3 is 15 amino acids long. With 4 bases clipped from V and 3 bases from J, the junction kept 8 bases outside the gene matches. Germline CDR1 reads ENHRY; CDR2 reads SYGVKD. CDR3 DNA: TGTGCCATCAGTGGGGGACTAAGGCAGGAAGAGACCCAGTACTTC. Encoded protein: CAISGGLRQEETQYF.

The DNA for the CDR3 is TGCGCCAGCACCGGGCTAGCGGGAGACTCCTACAATGAGCAGTTCTTC. It is translated as CASTGLAGDSYNEQFF. The J gene is TRBJ2-1, the V gene TRBV5-1; TRBD2 matches at 10 bases. The length of the CDR3 is 16 residues. J lost 0 bases, V lost 6 bases, and 6 bases had no gene match. From germline, CDR1 is SGHRS and CDR2 YFSETQ.

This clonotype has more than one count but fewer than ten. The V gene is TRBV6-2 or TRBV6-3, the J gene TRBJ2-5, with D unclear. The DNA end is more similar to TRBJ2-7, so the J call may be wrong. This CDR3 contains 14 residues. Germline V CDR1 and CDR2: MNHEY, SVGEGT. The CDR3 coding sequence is TGTGCCAGCAGTTACGGGGTATTCTCCTACGAGCAGTACTTC. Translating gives CASSYGVFSYEQYF.

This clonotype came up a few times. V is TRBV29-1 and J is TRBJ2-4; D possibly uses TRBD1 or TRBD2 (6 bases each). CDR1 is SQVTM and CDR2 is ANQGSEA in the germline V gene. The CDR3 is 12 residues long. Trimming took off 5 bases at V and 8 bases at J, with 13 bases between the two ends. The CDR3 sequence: CSVLTGGDIQYF. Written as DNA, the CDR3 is TGCAGCGTTCTTACCGGGGGCGACATTCAGTACTTC.

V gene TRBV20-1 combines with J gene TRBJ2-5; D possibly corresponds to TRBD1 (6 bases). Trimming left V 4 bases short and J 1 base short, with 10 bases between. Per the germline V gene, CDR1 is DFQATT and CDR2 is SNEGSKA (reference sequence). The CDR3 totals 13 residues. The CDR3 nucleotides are TGCAGTGCTAAAAGGACAGTCCAAGAGACCCAGTACTTC. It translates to CSAKRTVQETQYF.

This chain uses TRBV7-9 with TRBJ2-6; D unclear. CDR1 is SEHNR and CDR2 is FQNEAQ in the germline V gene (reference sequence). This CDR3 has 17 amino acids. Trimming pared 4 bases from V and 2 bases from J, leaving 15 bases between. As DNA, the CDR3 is TGTGCCAGCAGCTCAACCGAGTCGAAGCCTGGGGCCAACGTCCTGACTTTC. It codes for CASSSTESKPGANVLTF. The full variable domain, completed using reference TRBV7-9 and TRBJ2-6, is DTGVSQNPRHKITKRGQNVTFRCDPISEHNRLYWYRQTLGQGPEFLTYFQNEAQLEKSRLLSDRFSAERPKGSFSTLEIQRTEQGDSAMYLCASSSTESKPGANVLTFGAGSRLTVL.

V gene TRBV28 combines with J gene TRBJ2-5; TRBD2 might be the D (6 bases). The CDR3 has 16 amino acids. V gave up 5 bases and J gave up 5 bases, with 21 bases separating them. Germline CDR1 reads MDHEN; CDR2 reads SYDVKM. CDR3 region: CASSGSVLGGAETQYF. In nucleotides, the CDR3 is TGTGCCAGCAGTGGGAGCGTATTAGGCGGGGCGGAGACCCAGTACTTC.

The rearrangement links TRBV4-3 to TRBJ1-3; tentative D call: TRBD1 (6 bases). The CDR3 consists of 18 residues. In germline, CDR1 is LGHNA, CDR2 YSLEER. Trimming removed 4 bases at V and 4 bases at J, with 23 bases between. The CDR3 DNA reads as TGCGCCAGCAGCCCCGACCTTTCCCACGGGGGGCCAGGAAACACCATATATTTT. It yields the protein CASSPDLSHGGPGNTIYF.

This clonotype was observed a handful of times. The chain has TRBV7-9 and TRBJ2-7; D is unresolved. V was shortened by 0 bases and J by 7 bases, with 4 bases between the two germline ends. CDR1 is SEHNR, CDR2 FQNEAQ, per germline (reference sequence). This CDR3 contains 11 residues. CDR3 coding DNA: TGTGCCAGCAGCTTAGCTGAGGAGCAGTACTTC. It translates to CASSLAEEQYF.

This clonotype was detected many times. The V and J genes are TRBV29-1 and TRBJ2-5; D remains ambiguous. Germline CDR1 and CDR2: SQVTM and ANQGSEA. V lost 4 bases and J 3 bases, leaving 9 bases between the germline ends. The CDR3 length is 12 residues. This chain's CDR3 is CSVGWDEETQYF. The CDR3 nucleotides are TGCAGCGTTGGCTGGGATGAAGAGACCCAGTACTTC.

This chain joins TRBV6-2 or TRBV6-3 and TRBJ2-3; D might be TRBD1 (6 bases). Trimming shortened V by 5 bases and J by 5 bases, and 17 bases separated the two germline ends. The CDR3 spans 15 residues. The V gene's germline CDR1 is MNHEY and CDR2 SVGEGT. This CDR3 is CASSGGPDRRDTQYF. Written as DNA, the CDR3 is TGTGCCAGCAGTGGGGGCCCGGACCGACGAGATACGCAGTATTTT.

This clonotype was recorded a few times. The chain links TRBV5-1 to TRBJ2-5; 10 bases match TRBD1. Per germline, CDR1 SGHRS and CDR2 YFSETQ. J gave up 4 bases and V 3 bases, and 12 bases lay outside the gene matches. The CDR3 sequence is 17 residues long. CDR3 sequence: CASSSLPGQGNLETQYF. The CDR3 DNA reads TGCGCCAGCAGCTCGCTACCGGGACAGGGGAATTTAGAGACCCAGTACTTC. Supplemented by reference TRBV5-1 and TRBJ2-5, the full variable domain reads KAGVTQTPRYLIKTRGQQVTLSCSPISGHRSVSWYQQTPGQGLQFLFEYFSETQRNKGNFPGRFSGRQFSNSRSEMNVSTLELGDSALYLCASSSLPGQGNLETQYFGPGTRLLVL.

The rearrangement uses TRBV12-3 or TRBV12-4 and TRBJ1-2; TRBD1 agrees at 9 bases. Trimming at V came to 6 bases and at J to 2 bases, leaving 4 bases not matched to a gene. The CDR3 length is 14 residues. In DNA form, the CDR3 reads TGTGCCAGCAGGGTCGGACAGGGGAACTATGGCTACACCTTC. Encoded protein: CASRVGQGNYGYTF.

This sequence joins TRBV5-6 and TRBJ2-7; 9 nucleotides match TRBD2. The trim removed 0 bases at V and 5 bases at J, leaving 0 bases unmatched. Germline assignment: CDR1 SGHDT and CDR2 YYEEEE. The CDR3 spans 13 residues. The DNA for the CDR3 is TGTGCCAGCAGCTTGGTAGCGGGAGACGAGCAGTACTTC. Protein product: CASSLVAGDEQYF. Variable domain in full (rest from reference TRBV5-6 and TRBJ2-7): DAGVTQSPTHLIKTRGQQVTLRCSPKSGHDTVSWYQQALGQGPQFIFQYYEEEERQRGNFPDRFSGHQFPNYSSELNVNALLLGDSALYLCASSLVAGDEQYFGPGTRLTVT.

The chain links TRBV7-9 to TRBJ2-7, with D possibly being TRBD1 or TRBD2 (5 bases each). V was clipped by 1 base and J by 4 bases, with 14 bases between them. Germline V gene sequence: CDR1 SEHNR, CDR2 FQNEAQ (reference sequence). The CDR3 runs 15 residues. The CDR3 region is CASSLGNRGRYEQYF. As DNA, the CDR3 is TGTGCCAGCAGCTTAGGCAATAGGGGACGGTACGAGCAGTACTTC. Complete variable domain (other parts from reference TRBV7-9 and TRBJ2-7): DTGVSQNPRHKITKRGQNVTFRCDPISEHNRLYWYRQTLGQGPEFLTYFQNEAQLEKSRLLSDRFSAERPKGSFSTLEIQRTEQGDSAMYLCASSLGNRGRYEQYFGPGTRLTVT.

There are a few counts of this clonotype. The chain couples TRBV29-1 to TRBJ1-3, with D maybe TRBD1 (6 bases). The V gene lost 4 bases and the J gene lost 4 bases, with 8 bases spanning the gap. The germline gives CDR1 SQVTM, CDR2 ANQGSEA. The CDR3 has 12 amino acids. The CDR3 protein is CSVGTAGNTIYF. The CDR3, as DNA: TGCAGCGTTGGGACAGCCGGAAACACCATATATTTT.

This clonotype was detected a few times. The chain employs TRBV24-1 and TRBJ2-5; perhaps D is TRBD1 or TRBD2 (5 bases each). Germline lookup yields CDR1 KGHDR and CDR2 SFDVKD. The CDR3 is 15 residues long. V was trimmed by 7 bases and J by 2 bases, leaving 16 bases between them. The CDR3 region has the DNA TGTGCCACCAGCTCCTCTAGGGACGGTCAAGAGACCCAGTACTTC. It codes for CATSSSRDGQETQYF.

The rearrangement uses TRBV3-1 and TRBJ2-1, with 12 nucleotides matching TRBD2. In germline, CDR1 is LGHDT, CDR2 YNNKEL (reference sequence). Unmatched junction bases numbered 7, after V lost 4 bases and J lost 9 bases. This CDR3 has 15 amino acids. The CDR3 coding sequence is TGTGCCAGCAGCCCAAGACTAGCGGGAGTCAGTGAGCAGTTCTTC. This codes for CASSPRLAGVSEQFF.

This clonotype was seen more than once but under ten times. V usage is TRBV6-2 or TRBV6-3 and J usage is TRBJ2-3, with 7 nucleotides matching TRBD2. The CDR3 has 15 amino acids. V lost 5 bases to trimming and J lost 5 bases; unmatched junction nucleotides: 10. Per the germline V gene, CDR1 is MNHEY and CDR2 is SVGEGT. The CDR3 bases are TGTGCCAGCAGTCCTGCGGGGGACCTCAGAGATACGCAGTATTTT. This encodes CASSPAGDLRDTQYF.

CDR3 nucleotides: TGTGCCAGCAGCCACGGGACTGCCCCCGGCACTGAAGCTTTCTTT. It yields the protein CASSHGTAPGTEAFF. The chain links TRBV5-4 to TRBJ1-1; D may be TRBD1 (5 bases). The length of the CDR3 is 15 residues. V lost 4 bases and J 4 bases, leaving 17 bases between the germline ends. Germline V gene sequence: CDR1 SGHNT, CDR2 YYREEE (reference sequence).

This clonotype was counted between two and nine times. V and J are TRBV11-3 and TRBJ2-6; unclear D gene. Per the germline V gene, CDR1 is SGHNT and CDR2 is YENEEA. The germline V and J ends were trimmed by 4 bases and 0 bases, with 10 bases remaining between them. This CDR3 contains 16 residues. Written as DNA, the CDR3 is TGTGCCAGCAGCTACCAGTCCTACTCTGGGGCCAACGTCCTGACTTTC. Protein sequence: CASSYQSYSGANVLTF.

The CDR3 nucleotides read TGTGCCAGCAGCGTAGGAGGGAACAGGGGCACTGAAGCTTTCTTT. This encodes CASSVGGNRGTEAFF. The chain employs TRBV9 and TRBJ1-1; 7 nucleotides agree with TRBD1. CDR1 and CDR2 (germline): SGDLS, YYNGEE. The CDR3 is 15 residues long. The V segment lost 0 bases and the J segment 4 bases; nucleotides outside the gene matches: 6.